These 24 T cell receptor beta chains came from one sample sequenced in a study of cytomegalovirus exposure and HLA in healthy donors. PCR was performed using 60 Vbeta and 13 Jbeta primers. Data came from immunoSEQ multiplex PCR; TCRdb stores just in-frame clones and leaves some out. Among about 140,000 clones, roughly 66% were seen once, and the ten largest hold 5.5% to 7.5%. What was sequenced was PBMCs. These receptors were collected from a woman aged 60-75 years in good health and CMV-seronegative.

The rearrangement links TRBV29-1 to TRBJ2-3; 9 positions agree with TRBD1. The CDR3 runs 15 residues. CDR1 and CDR2 (germline): SQVTM, ANQGSEA. J gave up 5 bases and V 0 bases, and 6 bases lay outside the gene matches. In nucleotides, the CDR3 is TGCAGCGTTGAAGAAGTGGACAGGGGTGTAGATACGCAGTATTTT. Its translation is CSVEEVDRGVDTQYF.

This clone was counted a few times. CDR3 coding DNA: TGTGCCAGCAGCTTGGGTTGGACAGGGGTATATAACTATGGCTACACCTTC. As protein: CASSLGWTGVYNYGYTF. This rearrangement joins TRBV5-8 to TRBJ1-2; TRBD1 agrees at 9 bases. The V gene end was trimmed by 0 bases and the J gene end by 1 base; junction bases not matched to a gene: 7. The CDR3 contains 17 residues. Germline values: CDR1 SGHTS, CDR2 YDEGEE.

CDR3 DNA: TGTGCCAGCAGCTTAGGACTAGCGGGGAAGGAGACCCAGTACTTC. Translation gives CASSLGLAGKETQYF. J is TRBJ2-5 and V is TRBV7-3; 12 bases are shared with TRBD2. CDR3 length: 15 residues. J was trimmed by 5 bases and V by 2 bases; bases with no gene match: 3. The germline V gene has CDR1 SGHTA and CDR2 FQGTGA.

The chain uses TRBV7-3 and TRBJ2-6; D unclear. Trimming removed 5 bases from V and 10 bases from J, with 12 bases in between. Germline lookup yields CDR1 SGHTA and CDR2 FQGTGA. This CDR3 comprises 13 residues. The CDR3 region has the DNA TGTGCCAGCAGCGATCCTGGGCAGAACGTCCTGACTTTC. It is translated as CASSDPGQNVLTF.

V is TRBV29-1 and J is TRBJ2-7, with TRBD2 matching over 9 bases. J gave up 5 bases and V 5 bases, and 13 bases lay outside the gene matches. The CDR3 totals 15 residues. From germline, CDR1 is SQVTM and CDR2 ANQGSEA. The CDR3 protein is CSVRPGAGGPHEQYF. CDR3 DNA: TGCAGCGTTCGACCCGGGGCGGGAGGGCCTCACGAGCAGTACTTC.

This clone occurred once. The chain joins TRBV28 to TRBJ2-2; the match to TRBD2 covers 9 bases. J lost 3 bases, V lost 4 bases, and 15 bases had no gene match. CDR3 length equals 19 residues. Per germline, CDR1 MDHEN and CDR2 SYDVKM. The CDR3 reads CASSSRLGAGGPDTGELFF. The CDR3 DNA sequence: TGTGCCAGCAGTTCCCGACTGGGGGCGGGAGGGCCCGACACCGGGGAGCTGTTTTTT.

As for this clone: Compared with germline, one end of the junction differs, possibly owing to a read error. V is TRBV7-9 and J is TRBJ2-5; 7 nucleotides line up with TRBD1. CDR1 is SEHNR, CDR2 FQNEAQ, per germline (reference sequence). CDR3 length: 16 residues. CDR3 residues: CSSSIEQGWGQETQYF. CDR3 coding DNA: TGTTCCAGCAGCATAGAACAGGGGTGGGGGCAAGAGACCCAGTACTTC. Together with reference TRBV7-9 and TRBJ2-5, the CDR3 gives the full variable domain: DTGVSQNPRHKITKRGQNVTFRCDPISEHNRLYWYRQTLGQGPEFLTYFQNEAQLEKSRLLSDRFSAERPKGSFSTLEIQRTEQGDSAMYLCSSSIEQGWGQETQYFGPGTRLLVL.

The chain has TRBV19 and TRBJ1-1, with a weak D call TRBD1 (6 bases). CDR3 length: 14 residues. The ends were cut back, 2 bases at V and 0 bases at J, with 7 bases in the middle. Germline V lookup: CDR1 LNHDA, CDR2 SQIVND (reference sequence). CDR3 sequence (DNA): TGTGCCAGTAGTATATCAGGGGTGAACACTGAAGCTTTCTTT. Its translation is CASSISGVNTEAFF.

The V call is TRBV7-9, the J call TRBJ2-7, with 10 bases fitting TRBD1. CDR1 is SEHNR, CDR2 FQNEAQ, per germline (reference sequence). The CDR3 consists of 13 residues. V shed 5 bases, J shed 3 bases, and the junction held 1 base outside the gene matches. The CDR3 is CASSRTGGYEQYF. The CDR3, as DNA: TGTGCCAGCAGCCGGACAGGGGGCTACGAGCAGTACTTC.

The V gene is TRBV19, the J gene TRBJ1-1; TRBD1 matches at 8 bases. CDR1 and CDR2 from the germline V gene are LNHDA and SQIVND (reference sequence). J was trimmed by 0 bases and V by 7 bases; bases with no gene match: 7. The CDR3 has 15 residues. The CDR3 DNA sequence: TGTGCCAGTAAAGCGGACAGGGCTCTGAACACTGAAGCTTTCTTT. This encodes CASKADRALNTEAFF.

This chain joins TRBV27 and TRBJ1-6; a weak D match, TRBD1 (6 bases). CDR3 length: 14 residues. V lost 6 bases, J lost 6 bases, and 12 bases lay in between. Germline CDR1 is MNHEY and CDR2 is SMNVEV (reference sequence). The CDR3 nucleotides read TGTGCCAGCAGCTACAGGGTGATTAATTCACCCCTCCACTTT. Amino acid sequence: CASSYRVINSPLHF.

The CDR3 nucleotides read TGTGCCAGCAGTAATACAGGGGGCGGCTACGAGCAGTACTTC. As protein: CASSNTGGGYEQYF. The gene calls are TRBV6-1 and TRBJ2-7, with 9 bases fitting TRBD1. V shed 5 bases, J shed 3 bases, and the junction held 5 bases outside the gene matches. The CDR3 extends over 14 amino acids. The germline CDR1 and CDR2 sequences are MNHNS and SASEGT.

This CDR3 reads CASSGTGFTYTF. The CDR3 coding sequence is TGTGCCAGCAGTGGAACAGGGTTCACCTACACCTTC. The V and J genes are TRBV27 and TRBJ1-2; TRBD1 is a possible D gene (6 bases). Germline assignment: CDR1 MNHEY and CDR2 SMNVEV (reference sequence). V gave up 5 bases and J gave up 10 bases, with 14 bases separating them. This CDR3 has 12 amino acids.

The chain is built from TRBV29-1 and TRBJ2-1; D is undetermined. This CDR3 has 13 amino acids. Germline V gene sequence: CDR1 SQVTM, CDR2 ANQGSEA. Trimming removed 7 bases at V and 0 bases at J, with 10 bases between. CDR3 sequence reads: CSDYKSSYNEQFF. For the CDR3, the DNA is TGCAGCGACTACAAAAGCTCCTACAATGAGCAGTTCTTC.

CDR3 loop: CASSIPGDLYEQYF. CDR3 sequence (DNA): TGTGCCAGTAGTATACCCGGGGATCTCTACGAGCAGTACTTC. This rearrangement joins TRBV19 to TRBJ2-7; perhaps TRBD2 as D (5 bases). Trimming left V 2 bases short and J 3 bases short, with 11 bases between. Per the germline V gene, CDR1 is LNHDA and CDR2 is SQIVND (reference sequence). The CDR3 is made up of 14 amino acids.

This chain joins TRBV29-1 and TRBJ1-4; 9 bases align to TRBD1. Germline CDR1 reads SQVTM; CDR2 reads ANQGSEA. CDR3 length: 14 amino acids. V lost 4 bases, J lost 8 bases, and 8 bases stayed unmatched. CDR3 amino acids: CSVATGTGREKLFF. As DNA, the CDR3 is TGCAGCGTTGCTACCGGGACAGGGAGGGAAAAACTGTTTTTT.

This clone occurred a few times. CDR3 in DNA: TGTGCCAGCAGTCCCCCCGGGACTAGCGGGGGGGAGCAGTTCTTC. As protein: CASSPPGTSGGEQFF. The chain carries TRBV6-1 and TRBJ2-1, with 15 positions matching TRBD2. The CDR3 has 15 amino acids. Germline assignment: CDR1 MNHNS and CDR2 SASEGT. Unmatched junction bases numbered 6, after V lost 5 bases and J lost 10 bases.

J is TRBJ2-3 and V is TRBV6-5, with 8 nucleotides matching TRBD1. In germline, CDR1 is MNHEY, CDR2 SVGAGI. The CDR3 covers 14 residues. The trim removed 5 bases at V and 4 bases at J, leaving 5 bases unmatched. The CDR3 sequence: CASSPRGLADTQYF. DNA for the CDR3: TGTGCCAGCAGTCCCAGGGGGCTGGCAGATACGCAGTATTTT.

The chain links TRBV18 to TRBJ1-5, with 9 bases aligning to TRBD1. Germline V lookup: CDR1 KGHSH, CDR2 LQKENI. V dropped 5 bases and J dropped 0; count of bases not matched to a gene: 2. This CDR3 has 15 residues. CDR3 DNA sequence: TGTGCCAGCTCAGGGACAGGGAGTAGCAATCAGCCCCAGCATTTT. This codes for CASSGTGSSNQPQHF.

The chain combines TRBV9 with TRBJ1-2; D might be TRBD1 (6 bases). Trimming removed 4 bases at V and 7 bases at J, with 17 bases between. In germline, CDR1 is SGDLS, CDR2 YYNGEE. The CDR3 consists of 14 residues. The CDR3 coding sequence is TGTGCCAGCAGCCCAACAGGGACCGAAATTGGCTACACCTTC. It yields the protein CASSPTGTEIGYTF. The whole variable domain, remainder taken from reference TRBV9 and TRBJ1-2, is DSGVTQTPKHLITATGQRVTLRCSPRSGDLSVYWYQQSLDQGLQFLIQYYNGEERAKGNILERFSAQQFPDLHSELNLSSLELGDSALYFCASSPTGTEIGYTFGSGTRLTVV.

The chain carries TRBV4-3 and TRBJ1-6, with a possible D match to TRBD1 (6 bases). The CDR3 has 17 amino acids. Germline values: CDR1 LGHNA, CDR2 YSLEER. V was pared by 0 bases and J by 5 bases, with 14 bases between. The CDR3, as DNA: TGCGCCAGCAGCCAAGATCGGGGGGGCGTAAATAATTCACCCCTCCACTTT. Translation gives CASSQDRGGVNNSPLHF.

This clone was seen a handful of times. The chain combines TRBV9 with TRBJ2-3; weak D call: TRBD2 (7 bases). Germline V CDR1 and CDR2: SGDLS, YYNGEE. The CDR3 extends over 16 amino acids. Trimming took off 0 bases at V and 5 bases at J, with 16 bases between the two ends. The CDR3 DNA is TGTGCCAGCAGCGTAGCCGTGGGGGGGGCCTTAGATACGCAGTATTTT. Its translation is CASSVAVGGALDTQYF.

The chain is built from TRBV5-1 and TRBJ1-2; TRBD1 is a possible D gene (6 bases). Germline V gene data show CDR1 as SGHRS and CDR2 as YFSETQ. Deletions cut 1 base from V and 5 bases from J, with 21 bases between. The CDR3 runs to 17 residues. CDR3 bases: TGCGCCAGCAGCTTGCTGGACAGCTCTTTTGAAAAGTATGGCTACACCTTC. Translation gives CASSLLDSSFEKYGYTF.

The chain recombines TRBV28 with TRBJ2-1; the D gene is possibly TRBD1 (6 bases). Trimming left V 2 bases short and J 5 bases short, with 10 bases between. The CDR3 spans 14 residues. Germline values: CDR1 MDHEN, CDR2 SYDVKM. The CDR3 DNA follows: TGTGCCAGCAGTTTAGGGGGCGCGGACAATGAGCAGTTCTTC. Its translation: CASSLGGADNEQFF.